The 19 T cell receptor beta chains listed next were all sequenced from one sample in a study of graft-versus-host responses after intestinal transplantation listed by TCRdb under 2021. Dithiothreitol, EDTA incubations and collagenase D digestion were used to isolate intraepithelial and lamina propria lymphocytes from graft specimens. Library preparation used the immunoSEQ multiplex PCR assay. In its TCRdb copy, this immuneACCESS table keeps in-frame sequences only and misses some clones. Where compared with another copy, unresolved V genes explain less than half of these, and the others have no known cause. Within this sample are around 15,000 clones, with around 70% of them counted one time only. The ten largest clones represent more than 20% of the sample. The sample here was ileum tissue, taken 700 to 800 days after intestinal transplantation. All receptors derive from a human patient who received an intestinal transplant, so some T cells may come from the graft donor.

This clone was counted between two and nine times. The chain recombines TRBV11-2 with TRBJ2-3; 7 nucleotides match TRBD1. V shed 3 bases, J shed 3 bases, and the junction held 9 bases outside the gene matches. Per germline, CDR1 SGHAT and CDR2 FQNNGV. The CDR3 has 16 residues. The chain's CDR3 is CASSFSPDRITDTQYF. In DNA form, the CDR3 reads TGTGCCAGCAGCTTTAGTCCGGACAGGATAACAGATACGCAGTATTTT. The complete variable domain, with remaining parts taken from reference TRBV11-2 and TRBJ2-3, reads EAGVAQSPRYKIIEKRQSVAFWCNPISGHATLYWYQQILGQGPKLLIQFQNNGVVDDSQLPKDRFSAERLKGVDSTLKIQPAKLEDSAVYLCASSFSPDRITDTQYFGPGTRLTVL.

The chain joins TRBV7-5 to TRBJ2-7. TRBV7-5 is a pseudogene locus. The CDR3 totals 14 residues. CDR3 DNA sequence: TGTGCCAGCAGCACCGGACCGACCTCCTACGAGCAGTACTTC. Protein: CASSTGPTSYEQYF.

The J gene is TRBJ2-5, the V gene TRBV7-9, with no clear D. V lost 3 bases, J lost 3 bases, and 8 bases lay in between. This CDR3 has 13 amino acids. Germline V gives CDR1 SEHNR, CDR2 FQNEAQ (reference sequence). This chain's CDR3 is CASSFTVEETQYF. CDR3 nucleotides: TGTGCCAGCAGCTTTACTGTAGAAGAGACCCAGTACTTC. The full variable domain, completed using reference TRBV7-9 and TRBJ2-5, is DTGVSQNPRHKITKRGQNVTFRCDPISEHNRLYWYRQTLGQGPEFLTYFQNEAQLEKSRLLSDRFSAERPKGSFSTLEIQRTEQGDSAMYLCASSFTVEETQYFGPGTRLLVL.

V is TRBV7-7 and J is TRBJ2-5; 12 positions match TRBD2. This CDR3 has 17 amino acids. Germline lookup yields CDR1 SSHAT and CDR2 FNYEAQ (reference sequence). V shed 1 base, J shed 5 bases, and the junction held 8 bases outside the gene matches. Written as DNA, the CDR3 is TGTGCCAGCAGCTTAGGTTGGACTAGCGGGATATTGGAGACCCAGTACTTC. It specifies CASSLGWTSGILETQYF.

The chain is built from TRBV14 and TRBJ2-1, with D perhaps TRBD1 or TRBD2 (5 bases each). V lost 1 base and J 9 bases, leaving 16 bases between the germline ends. Germline CDR1 is SGHDN and CDR2 is FVKESK. This CDR3 spans 15 amino acids. CDR3 bases: TGTGCCAGCAGCCAAGGAATTGGGGGTCAAGGTGAGCAGTTCTTC. Its translation is CASSQGIGGQGEQFF.

This clone was seen only a few times. This sequence joins TRBV6-5 and TRBJ2-7, with D perhaps given as TRBD1 or TRBD2 (5 bases each). The V and J ends lost 6 bases and 5 bases respectively, with 14 bases between them. This CDR3 contains 13 residues. Germline values: CDR1 MNHEY, CDR2 SVGAGI. The chain's CDR3 is CASSFRDPDEQYF. The CDR3 nucleotides are TGTGCCAGCAGCTTCCGGGACCCCGACGAGCAGTACTTC.

On this clone itself: The identical CDR3 is also encoded by other nucleotide sequences in the sample. The chain links TRBV6-5 to TRBJ2-7; D is perhaps TRBD1 or TRBD2 (6 bases each). This CDR3 contains 15 residues. Germline V gene data show CDR1 as MNHEY and CDR2 as SVGAGI. Between the trimmed V and J ends, which lost 5 bases and 3 bases, there was a span of 17 bases. The CDR3 here is CASSGGDKGVYEQYF. In DNA, the CDR3 is TGTGCCAGCAGTGGCGGGGACAAGGGCGTCTACGAGCAGTACTTC.

The chain uses TRBV6-5 and TRBJ2-5, with TRBD1 matching 8 bases. Gene TRBJ2-7 matches the end of the DNA better, so the J call may be wrong. CDR3 size: 12 residues. Germline lookup yields CDR1 MNHEY and CDR2 SVGAGI. The CDR3 reads CATTGGSYEQYF. The CDR3 nucleotides read TGTGCCACAACAGGGGGCTCCTACGAGCAGTACTTC.

A single count supports this clone. The chain recombines TRBV28 with TRBJ1-2; 8 bases map to TRBD1. V lost 6 bases, J lost 4 bases, and 4 bases stayed unmatched. The CDR3 has 13 residues. CDR1 and CDR2 (germline): MDHEN, SYDVKM. The CDR3 here is CASSIQGVYGYTF. CDR3 in DNA: TGTGCCAGCAGCATACAGGGGGTCTATGGCTACACCTTC.

The V and J genes are TRBV5-6 and TRBJ1-5; D ambiguous. Germline CDR1 is SGHDT and CDR2 is YYEEEE. The length of the CDR3 is 15 residues. The germline V and J ends were trimmed by 3 bases and 7 bases, with 17 bases remaining between them. The CDR3 DNA reads TGTGCCAGCAGCTGGTGGGGAACACGGAACCAGCCCCAGCATTTT. As protein: CASSWWGTRNQPQHF.

This clone was seen only a few times. The V call is TRBV5-1, the J call TRBJ2-7; 8 nucleotides line up with TRBD1. The J segment lost 0 bases and the V segment lost 0 bases, leaving 8 bases of the junction unmatched. This CDR3 is 17 amino acids long. The V gene's germline CDR1 is SGHRS and CDR2 YFSETQ. The CDR3: CASSLGQGAVSSYEQYF. CDR3 sequence (DNA): TGCGCCAGCAGCTTGGGGCAGGGGGCCGTTAGCTCCTACGAGCAGTACTTC. Full variable domain (outside the CDR3, taken from reference TRBV5-1 and TRBJ2-7): KAGVTQTPRYLIKTRGQQVTLSCSPISGHRSVSWYQQTPGQGLQFLFEYFSETQRNKGNFPGRFSGRQFSNSRSEMNVSTLELGDSALYLCASSLGQGAVSSYEQYFGPGTRLTVT.

Regarding this clone: This CDR3 fails to terminate in the conserved phenylalanine or tryptophan, so it likely reflects a read error. The DNA is omitted, as the CDR3 cannot be located on it reliably, and the CDR3 follows TCRdb's listing. CDR3 region: CASSVCRGCTGGIS. The chain links TRBV9 to TRBJ1-1; TRBD1 reflects the table's D call only, with no check against the DNA. In germline, CDR1 is SGDLS, CDR2 YYNGEE. The CDR3 contains 14 residues when both ends are counted.

This clone has more than one count but fewer than ten. The rearrangement links TRBV19 to TRBJ2-1, with 8 bases matching TRBD2. Per the germline V gene, CDR1 is LNHDA and CDR2 is SQIVND (reference sequence). The CDR3 totals 15 residues. V lost 4 bases and J lost 2; bases outside the gene matches: 4. CDR3 nucleotide sequence: TGTGCCAGTAGTACCCCGGGAGGGGCCTACAATGAGCAGTTCTTC. Its translation: CASSTPGGAYNEQFF. The whole variable domain, filled in from reference TRBV19 and TRBJ2-1, reads DGGITQSPKYLFRKEGQNVTLSCEQNLNHDAMYWYRQDPGQGLRLIYYSQIVNDFQKGDIAEGYSVSREKKESFPLTVTSAQKNPTAFYLCASSTPGGAYNEQFFGPGTRLTVL.

The chain links TRBV27 to TRBJ1-2, with a weak D call TRBD1 (6 bases). This CDR3 comprises 16 residues. Germline V CDR1 and CDR2: MNHEY, SMNVEV (reference sequence). Trimming left V 3 bases short and J 2 bases short, with 16 bases between. The CDR3 here is CASSLIIRGLNYGYTF. The CDR3 nucleotides read TGTGCCAGCAGTTTGATTATCCGGGGGCTCAACTATGGCTACACCTTC.

The rearrangement joins TRBV19 to TRBJ1-4; perhaps TRBD1 as D (5 bases). Trimming cost V 4 bases and J 2 bases, with 11 bases left between them. The CDR3 is 15 residues long. CDR1 LNHDA and CDR2 SQIVND come from the germline V gene (reference sequence). The CDR3 sequence: CASSRGDGTNEKLFF. CDR3 bases: TGTGCCAGTAGTAGGGGGGACGGTACTAATGAAAAACTGTTTTTT.

The chain links TRBV6-4 to TRBJ2-2; D is undetermined. Per germline, CDR1 MRHNA and CDR2 SNTAGT. V lost 6 bases to trimming and J lost 1 base, with 6 bases between them. There are 13 residues in the CDR3. The CDR3 sequence: CASSPVNTGELFF. DNA of the CDR3: TGTGCCAGCAGCCCCGTGAACACCGGGGAGCTGTTTTTT.

The CDR3 loop reads CASSELGRGNTQYF. The CDR3 DNA follows: TGTGCCAGCAGTGAATTGGGGAGGGGGAATACGCAGTATTTT. This chain uses TRBV25-1 with TRBJ2-3, with D perhaps TRBD2 (7 bases). Germline CDR1 reads MGHDK; CDR2 reads SYGVNS. The CDR3 contains 14 residues. Deletions cut 1 base from V and 7 bases from J, with 12 bases between. Full variable domain (rest looked up from reference TRBV25-1 and TRBJ2-3): EADIYQTPRYLVIGTGKKITLECSQTMGHDKMYWYQQDPGMELHLIHYSYGVNSTEKGDLSSESTVSRIRTEHFPLTLESARPSHTSQYLCASSELGRGNTQYFGPGTRLTVL.

This clone appeared a few times. The chain has TRBV5-1 and TRBJ2-5, with 11 positions matching TRBD1. The DNA end is a closer match to TRBJ2-7, so the J assignment may be wrong. In germline, CDR1 is SGHRS, CDR2 YFSETQ. This CDR3 region has 13 residues. The CDR3 reads CASSKDRGLEQYF. The DNA of the CDR3 is TGCGCCAGCAGCAAGGACAGGGGGCTCGAGCAGTACTTC.

This rearrangement joins TRBV6-1 to TRBJ1-1; D ambiguous. CDR3 length: 14 residues. Trimming took 3 bases from V and 0 from J, leaving 8 bases between them. Germline assignment: CDR1 MNHNS and CDR2 SASEGT. CDR3 residues: CASSEKRMNTEAFF. CDR3 nucleotide sequence: TGTGCCAGCAGTGAGAAACGCATGAACACTGAAGCTTTCTTT.